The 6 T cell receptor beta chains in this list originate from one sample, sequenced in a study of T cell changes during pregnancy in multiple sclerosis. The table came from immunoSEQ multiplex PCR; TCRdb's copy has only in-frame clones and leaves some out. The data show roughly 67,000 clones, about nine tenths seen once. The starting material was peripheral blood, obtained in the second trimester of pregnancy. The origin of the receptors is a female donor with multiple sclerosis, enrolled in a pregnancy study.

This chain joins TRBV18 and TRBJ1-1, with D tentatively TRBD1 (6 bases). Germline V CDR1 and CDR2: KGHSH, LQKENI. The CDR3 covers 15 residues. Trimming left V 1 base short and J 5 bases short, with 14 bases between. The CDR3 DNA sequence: TGTGCCAGCTCACCACTAGACGAGAGGGGGACTGAAGCTTTCTTT. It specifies CASSPLDERGTEAFF.

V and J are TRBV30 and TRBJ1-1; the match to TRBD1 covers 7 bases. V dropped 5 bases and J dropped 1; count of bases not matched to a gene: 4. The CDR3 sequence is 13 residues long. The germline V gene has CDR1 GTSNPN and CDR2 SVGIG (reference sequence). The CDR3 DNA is TGTGCCTGGCGGGGACAGCAGAACACTGAAGCTTTCTTT. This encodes CAWRGQQNTEAFF.

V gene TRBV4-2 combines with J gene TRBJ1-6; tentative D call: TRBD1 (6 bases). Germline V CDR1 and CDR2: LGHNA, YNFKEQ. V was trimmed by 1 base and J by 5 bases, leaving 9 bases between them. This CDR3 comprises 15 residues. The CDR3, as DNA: TGTGCCAGCAGCCAAGGGACAGTCGATAATTCACCCCTCCACTTT. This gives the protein CASSQGTVDNSPLHF.

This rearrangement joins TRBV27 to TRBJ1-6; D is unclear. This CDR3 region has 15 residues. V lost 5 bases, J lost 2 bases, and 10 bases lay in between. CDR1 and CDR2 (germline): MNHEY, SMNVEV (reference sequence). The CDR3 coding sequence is TGTGCCAGCAGTGTGTCCCCTGCCTATAATTCACCCCTCCACTTT. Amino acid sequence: CASSVSPAYNSPLHF.

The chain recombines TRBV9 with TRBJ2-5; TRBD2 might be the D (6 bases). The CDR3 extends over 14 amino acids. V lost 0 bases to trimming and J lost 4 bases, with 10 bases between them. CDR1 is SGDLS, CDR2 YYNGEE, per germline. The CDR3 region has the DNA TGTGCCAGCAGCGTAGACAGGAGGGGAGAGACCCAGTACTTC. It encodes CASSVDRRGETQYF.

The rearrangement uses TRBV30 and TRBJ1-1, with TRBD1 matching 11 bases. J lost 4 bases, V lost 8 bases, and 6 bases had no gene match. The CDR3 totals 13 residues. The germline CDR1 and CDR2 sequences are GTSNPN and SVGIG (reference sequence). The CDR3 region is CAGRDRGSTEAFF. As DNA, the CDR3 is TGTGCCGGACGGGACAGGGGGAGCACTGAAGCTTTCTTT.